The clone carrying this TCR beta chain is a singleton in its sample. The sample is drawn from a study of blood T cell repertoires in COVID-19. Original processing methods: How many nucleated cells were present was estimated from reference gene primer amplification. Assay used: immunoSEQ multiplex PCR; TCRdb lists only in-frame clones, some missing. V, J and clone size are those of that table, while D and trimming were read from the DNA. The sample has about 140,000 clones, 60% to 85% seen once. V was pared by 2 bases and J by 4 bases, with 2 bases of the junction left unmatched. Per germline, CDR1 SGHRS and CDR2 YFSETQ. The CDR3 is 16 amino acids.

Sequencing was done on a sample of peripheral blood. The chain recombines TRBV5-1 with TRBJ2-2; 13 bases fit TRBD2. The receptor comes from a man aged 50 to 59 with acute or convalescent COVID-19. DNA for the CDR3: TGCGCCAGCAGCTTAAGGACTAGCGGGGGCACCGGGGAGCTGTTTTTT. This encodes CASSLRTSGGTGELFF.